This T cell receptor beta chain was documented in a study of cytomegalovirus exposure and HLA in healthy donors. The study, taken as a whole, reports: Relative to the approximately 700-donor mean, N-insertions were reportedly fewer in an Asian-associated ancestry cluster in a later analysis. An assumption of roughly uniform sequencing depth across donors underlay the presence/absence analyses. A later analysis by the authors found several of the most significant clusters apparently linked to common viral pathogens. A later analysis found that most CMV-associated TCR beta chains appeared HLA-restricted.

The PCR used 60 Vbeta and 13 Jbeta primers. Data came from immunoSEQ multiplex PCR; TCRdb stores just in-frame clones and leaves some out. The repertoire holds about 190,000 clones, with 75% to 90% as singletons. About this clone: Its antigen is as yet unknown.

The CDR3 spans 15 residues. Per germline, CDR1 SGDLS and CDR2 YYNGEE. Trimming took 4 bases from V and 6 from J; bases not matched to a gene: 7. This TCR was recovered from a man aged 40-49 years in good health and CMV-seropositive. This chain joins TRBV9 and TRBJ2-1; 10 positions agree with TRBD2. The specimen was PBMCs. The CDR3 here is CASSKSGGVSNEQFF. As DNA, the CDR3 is TGTGCCAGCAGCAAAAGCGGGGGGGTAAGCAATGAGCAGTTCTTC.